The 21 T cell receptor beta chains below were found in one sample sequenced in a study of CD8+ T cells in alopecia areata. Sequencing used cDNA as its template, made by extracting RNA and reverse transcribing it. Generated by immunoSEQ multiplex PCR, the TCRdb table keeps only in-frame clones and is missing some. The profile shows about 64,000 clones, around 47% of them singletons. Specimen: NKG2D-low CD8+ T cells sorted from blood. The receptor set was obtained from a human donor with alopecia areata.

This clone has a handful of counts. This chain joins TRBV7-9 and TRBJ2-7; possible D gene TRBD2, 7 bases. The CDR3 has 14 residues. The germline gives CDR1 SEHNR, CDR2 FQNEAQ (reference sequence). The V end lost 6 bases, the J end lost 5 bases, and 17 bases lay between the germline ends. DNA of the CDR3: TGTGCCAGCAGTGAGGGGGAGGGAGTCCACGAGCAGTACTTC. It translates to CASSEGEGVHEQYF.

This clone occurred a few times. The gene calls are TRBV9 and TRBJ2-2, with TRBD2 identical over 7 bases. The CDR3 spans 13 residues. Unmatched junction bases numbered 5, after V lost 7 bases and J lost 5 bases. Germline V gene lookup returns CDR1 SGDLS and CDR2 YYNGEE. The CDR3 is CASGGGYTGELFF. The CDR3 nucleotides are TGTGCCAGCGGGGGAGGGTATACCGGGGAGCTGTTTTTT.

The chain has TRBV4-2 and TRBJ2-1; 10 positions match TRBD1. Germline CDR1 LGHNA, CDR2 YNFKEQ. This CDR3 contains 17 residues. The V and J ends lost 0 bases and 9 bases, in that order; junction bases with no gene match: 11. The CDR3 region is CASSQDLFGQGVGEQFF. As DNA, the CDR3 is TGTGCCAGCAGCCAAGATCTCTTCGGACAGGGGGTTGGTGAGCAGTTCTTC.

This clone has just a few counts. This CDR3 reads CASSLEQGSGEQYF. The DNA for the CDR3 is TGCGCCAGCAGCTTGGAACAGGGGTCGGGCGAGCAGTACTTC. The J gene is TRBJ2-7, the V gene TRBV5-1, with TRBD1 matching over 7 bases. Germline trimming cut 0 bases from V and 6 bases from J; bases unmatched to any gene: 6. The CDR3 length is 14 residues. Germline assignment: CDR1 SGHRS and CDR2 YFSETQ.

This clone was recorded a few times. The chain employs TRBV6-6 and TRBJ1-1; D unclear. Germline lookup yields CDR1 MNHNY and CDR2 SVGAGI (reference sequence). V lost 6 bases and J 7 bases, leaving 9 bases between the germline ends. CDR3 length: 11 residues. In DNA, the CDR3 is TGTGCCAGCAGCCCCCCATTTGAAGCTTTCTTT. Encoded protein: CASSPPFEAFF.

V gene TRBV28 combines with J gene TRBJ2-7; tentative D call: TRBD1 (5 bases). This CDR3 is built from 15 residues. V was trimmed by 2 bases and J by 3 bases, leaving 14 bases between them. CDR1 MDHEN and CDR2 SYDVKM come from the germline V gene. The CDR3 coding sequence is TGTGCCAGCAGTTTAGGGGCAGGGTTTTACTACGAGCAGTACTTC. Protein sequence: CASSLGAGFYYEQYF.

This clone has a handful of counts. The J gene is TRBJ1-2, the V gene TRBV7-9; D unresolved. The V end was cut by 8 bases, the J end by 4 bases, with 8 bases between. This CDR3 contains 11 residues. CDR1 is SEHNR and CDR2 is FQNEAQ in the germline V gene (reference sequence). For the CDR3, the DNA is TGTGCCAGCCGGGAGGCCTATGGCTACACCTTC. Protein product: CASREAYGYTF. The entire variable domain, with the rest obtained from reference TRBV7-9 and TRBJ1-2, is as follows: DTGVSQNPRHKITKRGQNVTFRCDPISEHNRLYWYRQTLGQGPEFLTYFQNEAQLEKSRLLSDRFSAERPKGSFSTLEIQRTEQGDSAMYLCASREAYGYTFGSGTRLTVV.

The J gene is TRBJ1-2, the V gene TRBV2, with D hard to call. Per germline, CDR1 SNHLY and CDR2 FYNNEI. The V gene lost 3 bases and the J gene lost 9 bases, with 5 bases spanning the gap. The CDR3 spans 10 residues. CDR3 region: CASSDPRYTF. The CDR3 coding sequence is TGTGCCAGCAGTGATCCACGCTACACCTTC. Full variable domain (rest looked up from reference TRBV2 and TRBJ1-2): EPEVTQTPSHQVTQMGQEVILRCVPISNHLYFYWYRQILGQKVEFLVSFYNNEISEKSEIFDDQFSVERPDGSNFTLKIRSTKLEDSAMYFCASSDPRYTFGSGTRLTVV.

This clone occurred a few times. The chain couples TRBV4-1 to TRBJ1-4; possible D gene TRBD1, 5 bases. Germline V gene data show CDR1 as MGHRA and CDR2 as YSYEKL. This CDR3 is 13 amino acids long. Trimming cost V 4 bases and J 10 bases, with 13 bases left between them. The CDR3 region is CASSPGSGGKLFF. The CDR3 DNA sequence: TGCGCCAGCAGCCCTGGGAGTGGGGGAAAACTGTTTTTT.

V gene TRBV4-2 combines with J gene TRBJ2-1; D unclear. The CDR3 is 14 amino acids. V shed 0 bases and J shed 7 bases, with 10 bases lying between them. Germline V gene data show CDR1 as LGHNA and CDR2 as YNFKEQ. The CDR3, as DNA: TGTGCCAGCAGCCAAGAACCGACTGCAAATGAGCAGTTCTTC. Protein: CASSQEPTANEQFF.

The chain uses TRBV7-9 and TRBJ2-7, with 7 positions matching TRBD2. Germline CDR1 and CDR2: SEHNR and FQNEAQ (reference sequence). J gave up 1 base and V 4 bases, and 10 bases lay outside the gene matches. There are 16 residues in the CDR3. Here the CDR3 reads CASSSVMGGGSYEQYF. CDR3 DNA sequence: TGTGCCAGCAGCTCAGTTATGGGCGGGGGTTCCTACGAGCAGTACTTC.

This clone showed up just a few times. J is TRBJ2-7 and V is TRBV4-3; weak D call: TRBD1 (6 bases). The length of the CDR3 is 16 residues. V was clipped by 0 bases and J by 2 bases, with 14 bases between them. CDR1 and CDR2 (germline): LGHNA, YSLEER. CDR3 in amino acids: CASSQDIAGATYEQYF. CDR3 sequence (DNA): TGCGCCAGCAGCCAAGATATAGCAGGGGCCACCTACGAGCAGTACTTC.

The rearrangement links TRBV4-1 to TRBJ2-2; D is possibly TRBD2 (6 bases). The CDR3 has 16 amino acids. Germline CDR1 and CDR2: MGHRA and YSYEKL. Trimming left V 0 bases short and J 3 bases short, with 11 bases between. The CDR3 DNA reads TGCGCCAGCAGCCAAGATGGAGGGACTTACACCGGGGAGCTGTTTTTT. Amino acids: CASSQDGGTYTGELFF.

This clone was observed a handful of times. This rearrangement joins TRBV7-9 to TRBJ2-6; D remains ambiguous. This CDR3 is 15 amino acids long. Between the trimmed V and J ends, which lost 0 bases and 2 bases, there was a span of 5 bases. Germline V lookup: CDR1 SEHNR, CDR2 FQNEAQ (reference sequence). CDR3 DNA: TGTGCCAGCAGCTTAGCCCCCCCTGGGGCCAACGTCCTGACTTTC. Translation: CASSLAPPGANVLTF.

The chain couples TRBV4-1 to TRBJ2-7; perhaps TRBD1 as D (6 bases). The CDR3 contains 14 residues. Germline V gene lookup returns CDR1 MGHRA and CDR2 YSYEKL. V lost 0 bases, J lost 2 bases, and 8 bases lay in between. The CDR3 DNA reads TGCGCCAGCAGCCAAGACCCAGGGGCCTACGAGCAGTACTTC. Its protein is CASSQDPGAYEQYF.

The gene calls are TRBV29-1 and TRBJ1-4; D remains unclear. Germline assignment: CDR1 SQVTM and CDR2 ANQGSEA. The CDR3 is 15 amino acids. Deletions cut 2 bases from V and 4 bases from J, with 14 bases between. CDR3 coding DNA: TGCAGCGTTGAAAGAGTCGGCATGGGTAATGAAAAACTGTTTTTT. Translating it yields CSVERVGMGNEKLFF. The variable domain in full, with the rest retrieved from reference TRBV29-1 and TRBJ1-4, is SAVISQKPSRDICQRGTSLTIQCQVDSQVTMMFWYRQQPGQSLTLIATANQGSEATYESGFVIDKFPISRPNLTFSTLTVSNMSPEDSSIYLCSVERVGMGNEKLFFGSGTQLSVL.

This chain connects TRBV4-3 to TRBJ1-5; D uncertain. Germline CDR1 reads LGHNA; CDR2 reads YSLEER. This CDR3 is 15 amino acids long. Trimming left V 0 bases short and J 6 bases short, with 12 bases between. The CDR3 DNA follows: TGCGCCAGCAGCCAAGATAGGACGGCAAGTCAGCCCCAGCATTTT. Translation: CASSQDRTASQPQHF.

The chain employs TRBV29-1 and TRBJ1-1, with D possibly being TRBD1 (5 bases). Germline V gives CDR1 SQVTM, CDR2 ANQGSEA. V lost 5 bases, J lost 9 bases, and 13 bases lay in between. The length of the CDR3 is 11 residues. CDR3 residues: CSVLRQTKAFF. DNA for the CDR3: TGCAGCGTTCTCCGACAGACCAAAGCTTTCTTT.

V usage is TRBV5-6 and J usage is TRBJ2-5; the D is unclear. Germline CDR1 and CDR2: SGHDT and YYEEEE. V lost 0 bases to trimming and J lost 2 bases, with 8 bases between them. This CDR3 region has 14 residues. The CDR3 loop is CASSLVGIQETQYF. In DNA, the CDR3 is TGTGCCAGCAGCTTGGTCGGCATACAAGAGACCCAGTACTTC.

CDR3 sequence: CASSHRGRSYEQYF. The CDR3 DNA reads as TGCGCCAGCAGCCACAGGGGACGCTCCTACGAGCAGTACTTC. V gene TRBV4-1 combines with J gene TRBJ2-7; the D gene is possibly TRBD1 (6 bases). The CDR3 is 14 amino acids. V lost 3 bases and J lost 0, with 9 bases in between. The germline V gene has CDR1 MGHRA and CDR2 YSYEKL.

The rearrangement uses TRBV30 and TRBJ2-2; D perhaps matches TRBD1 (5 bases). Trimming removed 3 bases from V and 0 bases from J, with 11 bases in between. CDR1 is GTSNPN, CDR2 SVGIG, per germline (reference sequence). This CDR3 region has 15 residues. In DNA form, the CDR3 reads TGTGCCTGGAGCTGGGGCAGGGCGAACACCGGGGAGCTGTTTTTT. This sequence encodes CAWSWGRANTGELFF. Drawing the rest from reference TRBV30 and TRBJ2-2, the complete variable domain is SQTIHQWPATLVQPVGSPLSLECTVEGTSNPNLYWYRQAAGRGLQLLFYSVGIGQISSEVPQNLSASRPQDRQFILSSKKLLLSDSGFYLCAWSWGRANTGELFFGEGSRLTVL.